This passage covers 24 T cell receptor beta chains from one sample sequenced in a study of cytomegalovirus exposure and HLA in healthy donors. The PCR used 60 Vbeta and 13 Jbeta primers. The method was immunoSEQ multiplex PCR; TCRdb's version includes in-frame clones alone and lacks a portion of them. The data contain 160,000 or so clones, about 75% of them singletons. The sample taken for sequencing was PBMCs. The receptors come from a female donor in good health and CMV-seronegative.

The CDR3 coding sequence is TGTGCCAGCAGTGTGCTAGCGGGCACAGATACGCAGTATTTT. Protein sequence: CASSVLAGTDTQYF. The gene calls are TRBV6-1 and TRBJ2-3, with 7 bases fitting TRBD2. Germline V gene lookup returns CDR1 MNHNS and CDR2 SASEGT. The length of the CDR3 is 14 residues. Trimming took 4 bases from V and 1 from J; bases not matched to a gene: 2.

The chain combines TRBV7-8 with TRBJ2-2; 12 bases fit TRBD2. Germline loops: CDR1 SGHVS, CDR2 FQNEAQ. Germline trimming cut 5 bases from V and 4 bases from J; bases unmatched to any gene: 5. The CDR3 totals 16 residues. This CDR3 reads CASSASGGAPTGELFF. CDR3 DNA: TGTGCCAGCAGCGCTAGCGGGGGGGCTCCCACCGGGGAGCTGTTTTTT.

For the CDR3, the DNA is TGTGCCTGGAGTGTGAAAGGCCCAGGAGAAGCTTTCTTT. Amino acid sequence: CAWSVKGPGEAFF. The rearrangement joins TRBV30 to TRBJ1-1; D is unclear. V was shortened by 0 bases and J by 8 bases, with 13 bases between the two germline ends. In germline, CDR1 is GTSNPN, CDR2 SVGIG (reference sequence). This CDR3 region has 13 residues.

This clone was seen only a few times. The chain carries TRBV9 and TRBJ2-5, with 7 bases fitting TRBD1. CDR3 length: 15 amino acids. Unmatched junction bases numbered 7, after V lost 0 bases and J lost 5 bases. Germline CDR1 reads SGDLS; CDR2 reads YYNGEE. CDR3 bases: TGTGCCAGCAGCGTAGGACAGGGCCTACAGGAGACCCAGTACTTC. Translation: CASSVGQGLQETQYF.

This clone has just a few counts. The chain links TRBV4-1 to TRBJ1-5; 7 bases are a match to TRBD1. Germline CDR1 is MGHRA and CDR2 is YSYEKL. Unmatched junction bases numbered 8, after V lost 3 bases and J lost 0 bases. The CDR3 has 17 residues. The CDR3 reads CASSQGDRAYSNQPQHF. The CDR3 nucleotides are TGCGCCAGCAGCCAGGGAGACAGGGCCTATAGCAATCAGCCCCAGCATTTT.

The chain uses TRBV7-9 and TRBJ1-2, with D maybe TRBD1 (5 bases). This CDR3 region has 17 residues. Germline V lookup: CDR1 SEHNR, CDR2 FQNEAQ (reference sequence). V was clipped by 8 bases and J by 0 bases, with 22 bases between them. The CDR3 region has the DNA TGTGCCAGCTTAGGTGACCCCATAGGACACCCTAACTATGGCTACACCTTC. Translation gives CASLGDPIGHPNYGYTF.

The chain joins TRBV9 to TRBJ1-3, with D tentatively TRBD1 (6 bases). V lost 4 bases and J 0 bases, leaving 26 bases between the germline ends. The CDR3 runs 20 residues. CDR1 and CDR2 from the germline V gene are SGDLS and YYNGEE. The CDR3 nucleotides are TGTGCCAGCAGCTCCTTTCGGGGAGGGGGAGGCCCTATCTCTGGAAACACCATATATTTT. Its translation: CASSSFRGGGGPISGNTIYF.

The CDR3 region is CASSPPGTAHTGELFF. The CDR3 coding sequence is TGTGCCAGCTCACCCCCTGGGACAGCCCACACCGGGGAGCTGTTTTTT. The chain joins TRBV18 to TRBJ2-2; 7 nucleotides match TRBD1. The CDR3 totals 16 residues. The V gene's germline CDR1 is KGHSH and CDR2 LQKENI. V lost 3 bases and J lost 3; bases outside the gene matches: 7.

Concerning this clone: Different DNA sequences within this sample yield the same CDR3. The chain has TRBV7-2 and TRBJ1-5; 7 bases match TRBD1. The CDR3 loop spans 14 amino acids. From germline, CDR1 is SGHTA and CDR2 FQGNSA. J gave up 6 bases and V 1 base, and 3 bases lay outside the gene matches. Written as DNA, the CDR3 is TGTGCCAGCAGCTTAGTTCAGGGGGGTCAGCCCCAGCATTTT. Translated: CASSLVQGGQPQHF.

This chain connects TRBV5-1 to TRBJ2-5, with TRBD1 as a possible D gene (5 bases). The CDR3 consists of 13 residues. The germline CDR1 and CDR2 sequences are SGHRS and YFSETQ. Trimming cost V 0 bases and J 2 bases, with 5 bases left between them. The CDR3 sequence is CASSLEGQETQYF. In DNA, the CDR3 is TGCGCCAGCAGCTTGGAGGGGCAAGAGACCCAGTACTTC.

The chain carries TRBV11-2 and TRBJ2-2, with no clear D. The germline V and J ends were trimmed by 1 base and 2 bases, with 8 bases remaining between them. CDR3 length: 15 amino acids. Germline V gene lookup returns CDR1 SGHAT and CDR2 FQNNGV. The CDR3 coding sequence is TGTGCCAGCAGCTTAGGACTGATAAACACCGGGGAGCTGTTTTTT. It yields the protein CASSLGLINTGELFF.

This clone was picked up a small number of times. The chain employs TRBV7-9 and TRBJ1-5; D gene uncertain. CDR3 length: 13 amino acids. CDR1 is SEHNR, CDR2 FQNEAQ, per germline (reference sequence). Trimming left V 9 bases short and J 0 bases short, with 9 bases between. The CDR3 region has the DNA TGTGCCAGTACGGAGGATAGCAATCAGCCCCAGCATTTT. Its protein product is CASTEDSNQPQHF.

Here the CDR3 DNA reads TGTGCCAGCAGCTTTGACACTTATAGCAATCAGCCCCAGCATTTT. This gives the protein CASSFDTYSNQPQHF. The chain is built from TRBV5-5 and TRBJ1-5; D gene ambiguous. This CDR3 spans 15 amino acids. The germline V gene encodes CDR1 SGHKS and CDR2 YYEKEE (reference sequence). The V end lost 2 bases, the J end lost 0 bases, and 9 bases lay between the germline ends.

The rearrangement joins TRBV6-4 to TRBJ2-3; no reliable D call. CDR1 and CDR2 (germline): MRHNA, SNTAGT. This CDR3 is 14 amino acids long. Trimming shortened V by 2 bases and J by 1 base, and 7 bases separated the two germline ends. The DNA for the CDR3 is TGTGCCAGCAGTGACAAGCAGGGCACAGATACGCAGTATTTT. Protein product: CASSDKQGTDTQYF.

A note on this clone: A junction end diverges from the germline sequence, so it may reflect a read error. The chain links TRBV9 to TRBJ2-5; 9 bases are shared with TRBD2. The CDR3 contains 16 residues. Germline V CDR1 and CDR2: SGDLS, YYNGEE. Here the CDR3 reads CASSVVSGGTQGTQYF. The CDR3 DNA sequence: TGTGCCAGCAGCGTAGTGAGCGGGGGGACCCAAGGGACCCAGTACTTC.

V is TRBV7-2 and J is TRBJ2-7; TRBD2 matches 8 bases. J gave up 6 bases and V 6 bases, and 7 bases lay outside the gene matches. CDR3 length equals 13 residues. CDR1 SGHTA and CDR2 FQGNSA come from the germline V gene. The CDR3 reads CASRAGGGPEQYF. In DNA form, the CDR3 reads TGTGCCAGCAGGGCCGGGGGGGGGCCCGAGCAGTACTTC. Full variable domain (outside the CDR3, taken from reference TRBV7-2 and TRBJ2-7): GAGVSQSPSNKVTEKGKDVELRCDPISGHTALYWYRQSLGQGLEFLIYFQGNSAPDKSGLPSDRFSAERTGGSVSTLTIQRTQQEDSAVYLCASRAGGGPEQYFGPGTRLTVT.

This sequence joins TRBV7-2 and TRBJ2-4; possibly TRBD2 for D (5 bases). V was trimmed by 5 bases and J by 0 bases, leaving 14 bases between them. The CDR3 extends over 16 amino acids. Germline assignment: CDR1 SGHTA and CDR2 FQGNSA. The CDR3 region has the DNA TGTGCCAGCAGCACTCACGGGATACTAGCCAAAAACATTCAGTACTTC. This codes for CASSTHGILAKNIQYF.

This clone occurred a few times. The chain recombines TRBV9 with TRBJ1-6; 8 bases map to TRBD1. Per germline, CDR1 SGDLS and CDR2 YYNGEE. The CDR3 sequence is 15 residues long. The V segment lost 0 bases and the J segment 7 bases; nucleotides outside the gene matches: 3. The CDR3 DNA is TGTGCCAGCAGCGTAGAGGACAGGGCGAATTCACCCCTCCACTTT. Translating it yields CASSVEDRANSPLHF.

In regard to this clone: An end of the junction does not agree with germline; a read error may underlie this. The chain employs TRBV13 and TRBJ1-1; tentative D call: TRBD1 (5 bases). Germline V gene lookup returns CDR1 PRHDT and CDR2 FYEKMQ (reference sequence). The CDR3 is made up of 16 amino acids. The CDR3 sequence: CASSLETDIRNPEAFF. CDR3 sequence (DNA): TGTGCCAGCAGCTTAGAGACAGACATAAGGAACCCTGAAGCTTTCTTT.

The rearrangement joins TRBV5-1 to TRBJ1-3, with a weak D call TRBD1 (6 bases). The CDR3 covers 14 residues. Germline CDR1 reads SGHRS; CDR2 reads YFSETQ. Trimming shortened V by 0 bases and J by 3 bases, and 7 bases separated the two germline ends. As DNA, the CDR3 is TGCGCCAGCAGCTTGGGGGACAATGGAAACACCATATATTTT. It translates to CASSLGDNGNTIYF.

Details on this clone: At one end, the junction sequence differs from germline, possibly due to a read error. The chain has TRBV7-7 and TRBJ2-7; 8 bases match TRBD1. The CDR3 loop spans 13 amino acids. Germline CDR1 reads SSHAT; CDR2 reads FNYEAQ (reference sequence). DNA of the CDR3: TGTGCTAGCAGCTTCGACAGGGGCTACGAGCAGTACTTC. This codes for CASSFDRGYEQYF.

The rearrangement links TRBV7-2 to TRBJ2-2; D call uncertain. CDR3 length: 14 amino acids. Trimming removed 3 bases from V and 4 bases from J, with 9 bases in between. Germline-derived CDR1 and CDR2 are SGHTA and FQGNSA. The chain's CDR3 is CASSFQVLTGELFF. The DNA of the CDR3 is TGTGCCAGCAGCTTTCAGGTCCTCACCGGGGAGCTGTTTTTT.

V gene TRBV4-1 combines with J gene TRBJ2-5, with TRBD2 matching 11 bases. Germline loops: CDR1 MGHRA, CDR2 YSYEKL. Trimming removed 1 base from V and 1 base from J; junction bases left unmatched: 2. The CDR3 is 16 residues long. CDR3 nucleotides: TGCGCCAGCAGCCAAGGTCTAGCGGGAGGCCAAGAGACCCAGTACTTC. Protein product: CASSQGLAGGQETQYF.

CDR3 sequence reads: CASSHSQTAHLEQYF. The CDR3 DNA sequence: TGTGCCAGCAGCCATTCGCAGACAGCCCACCTCGAGCAGTACTTC. This sequence joins TRBV6-5 and TRBJ2-7; D perhaps matches TRBD1 (5 bases). The germline CDR1 and CDR2 sequences are MNHEY and SVGAGI. Trimming pared 6 bases from V and 6 bases from J, leaving 21 bases between. The CDR3 runs 15 residues.